The sequence of this T cell receptor (beta chain) was determined in a study of shared clonotypes between healthy human individuals. At the level of the study: Every donor yielded three CD4 naive, three CD4 memory, two CD8 naive and one CD8 memory plate.

The CDR3 loop spans 13 amino acids. The germline V gene has CDR1 MNHNS and CDR2 SASEGT. V shed 5 bases and J shed 6 bases, with 13 bases lying between them. Assay: immunoSEQ multiplex PCR; the TCRdb copy retains only in-frame clones and omits some. The data show over 2 million clones, around 95% seen once. Sequencing was done on a sample of naive CD4+ T cells sorted from blood. The subset: CD45RA+ positively selected. The receptor comes from a man aged 18-30 years in good health. This rearrangement joins TRBV6-1 to TRBJ1-2, with D perhaps TRBD1 (6 bases). CDR3 region: CASSRGGANGYTF. The CDR3 DNA follows: TGTGCCAGCAGTAGGGGGGGCGCGAATGGCTACACCTTC.